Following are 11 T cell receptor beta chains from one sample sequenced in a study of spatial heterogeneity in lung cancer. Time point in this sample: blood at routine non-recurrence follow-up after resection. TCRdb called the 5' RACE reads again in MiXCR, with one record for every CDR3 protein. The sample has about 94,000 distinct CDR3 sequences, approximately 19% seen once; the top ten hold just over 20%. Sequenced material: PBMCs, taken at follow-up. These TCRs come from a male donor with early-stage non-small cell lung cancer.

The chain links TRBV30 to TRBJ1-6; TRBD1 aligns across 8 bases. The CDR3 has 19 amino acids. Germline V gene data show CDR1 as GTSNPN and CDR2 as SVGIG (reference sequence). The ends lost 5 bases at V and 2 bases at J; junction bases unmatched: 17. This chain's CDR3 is CAWQGAIFGGVTYNSPLHF. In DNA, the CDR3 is TGTGCCTGGCAGGGGGCGATATTCGGAGGGGTCACCTATAATTCACCCCTCCACTTT.

CDR3 amino acids: CASRLQGSYGYTF. The CDR3 DNA follows: TGTGCCAGCAGGCTACAGGGATCCTATGGCTACACCTTC. The chain employs TRBV6-2 or TRBV6-3 and TRBJ1-2; D is possibly TRBD1 (6 bases). The CDR3 length is 13 residues. V gave up 6 bases and J gave up 4 bases, with 12 bases separating them. Germline V lookup: CDR1 MNHEY, CDR2 SVGEGT.

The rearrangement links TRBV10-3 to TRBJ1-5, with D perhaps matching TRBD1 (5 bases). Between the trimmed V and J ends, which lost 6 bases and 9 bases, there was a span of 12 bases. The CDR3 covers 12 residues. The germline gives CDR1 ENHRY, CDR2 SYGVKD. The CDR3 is CAISPIGGPQHF. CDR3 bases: TGTGCCATCAGCCCGATTGGGGGGCCCCAGCATTTT.

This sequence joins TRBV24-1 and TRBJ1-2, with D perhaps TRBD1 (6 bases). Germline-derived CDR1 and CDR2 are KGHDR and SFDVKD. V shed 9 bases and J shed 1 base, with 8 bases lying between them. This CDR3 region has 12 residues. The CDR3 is CATEDSNYGYTF. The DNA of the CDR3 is TGTGCCACCGAGGACAGTAACTATGGCTACACCTTC.

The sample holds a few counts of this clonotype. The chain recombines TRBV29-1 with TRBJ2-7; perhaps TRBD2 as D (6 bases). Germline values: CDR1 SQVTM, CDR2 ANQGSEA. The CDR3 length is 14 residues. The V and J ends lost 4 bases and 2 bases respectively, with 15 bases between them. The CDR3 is CSVAGEINTYEQYF. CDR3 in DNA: TGCAGCGTTGCGGGGGAGATCAACACCTACGAGCAGTACTTC.

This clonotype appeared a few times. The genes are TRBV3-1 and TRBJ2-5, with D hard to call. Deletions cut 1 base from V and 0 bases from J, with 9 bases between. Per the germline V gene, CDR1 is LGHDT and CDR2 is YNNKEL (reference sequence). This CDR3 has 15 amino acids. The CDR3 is CASSQVERYQETQYF. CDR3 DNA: TGTGCCAGCAGCCAAGTCGAAAGGTACCAAGAGACCCAGTACTTC.

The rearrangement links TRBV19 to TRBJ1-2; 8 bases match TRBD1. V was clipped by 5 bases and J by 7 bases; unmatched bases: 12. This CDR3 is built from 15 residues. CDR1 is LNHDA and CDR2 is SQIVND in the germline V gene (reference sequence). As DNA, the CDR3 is TGTGCCAGTAGTCTCCGGGACAGGCGTCTCCTTGGCTACACCTTC. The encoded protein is CASSLRDRRLLGYTF.

This chain's CDR3 is CASSHGGGETQYF. CDR3 bases: TGTGCCAGCTCACACGGGGGTGGCGAGACCCAGTACTTC. The chain couples TRBV18 to TRBJ2-5; tentative D call: TRBD2 (6 bases). This CDR3 contains 13 residues. Deletions cut 4 bases from V and 5 bases from J, with 11 bases between. Germline CDR1 and CDR2: KGHSH and LQKENI.

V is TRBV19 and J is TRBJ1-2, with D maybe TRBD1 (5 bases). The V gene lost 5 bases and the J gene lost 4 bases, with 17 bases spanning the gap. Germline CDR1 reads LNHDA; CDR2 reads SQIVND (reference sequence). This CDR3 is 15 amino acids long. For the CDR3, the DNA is TGTGCCAGTAGTCTACAGGCGGGTGAAGGCTATGGCTACACCTTC. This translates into CASSLQAGEGYGYTF.

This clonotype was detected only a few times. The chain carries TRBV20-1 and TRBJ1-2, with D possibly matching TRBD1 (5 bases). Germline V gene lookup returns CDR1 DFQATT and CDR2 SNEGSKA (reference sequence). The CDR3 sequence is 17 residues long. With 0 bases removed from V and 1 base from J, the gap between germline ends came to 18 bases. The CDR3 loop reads CSARDGEGLPYNYGYTF. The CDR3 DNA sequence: TGCAGTGCTAGAGATGGGGAGGGGTTGCCGTATAACTATGGCTACACCTTC.

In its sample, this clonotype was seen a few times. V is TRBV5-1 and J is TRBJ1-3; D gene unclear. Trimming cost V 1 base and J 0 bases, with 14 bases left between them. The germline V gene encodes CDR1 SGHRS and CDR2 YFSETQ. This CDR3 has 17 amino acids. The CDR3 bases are TGCGCCAGCAGCTTGCGAGAGGGCGCTATCTCTGGAAACACCATATATTTT. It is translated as CASSLREGAISGNTIYF. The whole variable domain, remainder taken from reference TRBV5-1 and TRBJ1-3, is KAGVTQTPRYLIKTRGQQVTLSCSPISGHRSVSWYQQTPGQGLQFLFEYFSETQRNKGNFPGRFSGRQFSNSRSEMNVSTLELGDSALYLCASSLREGAISGNTIYFGEGSWLTVV.